The 13 T cell receptor beta chains reported below all come from one sample, sequenced in a study of blood T cell repertoires in COVID-19. Assay: immunoSEQ multiplex PCR; the TCRdb copy retains only in-frame clones and omits some. The sample includes approximately 46,000 clones, about 89% of them seen just once. Sequencing was performed on peripheral blood. These TCRs come from a man between 65 and 80 years old with active COVID-19.

The chain has TRBV5-1 and TRBJ2-7; 8 bases agree with TRBD1. The germline V gene has CDR1 SGHRS and CDR2 YFSETQ. V shed 0 bases and J 9 bases; nucleotides not matched to a gene: 8. This CDR3 spans 14 amino acids. CDR3 loop: CASSLEVRGRMQYF. The CDR3 nucleotides read TGCGCCAGCAGCTTGGAGGTCAGGGGGCGAATGCAGTACTTC.

V gene TRBV11-2 combines with J gene TRBJ2-7, with 7 bases matching TRBD1. V trimming: 0 bases; J trimming: 5 bases; junction bases outside the gene matches: 4. The CDR3 has 14 residues. Per germline, CDR1 SGHAT and CDR2 FQNNGV. CDR3 in amino acids: CASSLETGSHEQYF. CDR3 coding DNA: TGTGCCAGCAGCTTAGAGACAGGGTCCCACGAGCAGTACTTC.

The count of this clone is one. V is TRBV7-6 and J is TRBJ1-5; no clear D. The CDR3 is 18 amino acids. V was cut by 2 bases and J by 0 bases, with 17 bases left in between. CDR1 SGHVS and CDR2 FNYEAQ come from the germline V gene. This CDR3 is CASSLRSARRDSNQPQHF. In DNA, the CDR3 is TGTGCCAGCAGCTTACGTTCGGCGAGGAGGGATAGCAATCAGCCCCAGCATTTT.

The chain links TRBV5-1 to TRBJ2-5; TRBD2 aligns across 13 bases. Trimming removed 4 bases from V and 6 bases from J; junction bases left unmatched: 15. This CDR3 spans 18 amino acids. Germline V gene lookup returns CDR1 SGHRS and CDR2 YFSETQ. CDR3 DNA: TGCGCCAGCAGCAGGGATGGACTAGCGGGGGACACCGGCCAGACCCAGTACTTC. It is translated as CASSRDGLAGDTGQTQYF. The complete variable domain, with remaining parts taken from reference TRBV5-1 and TRBJ2-5, reads KAGVTQTPRYLIKTRGQQVTLSCSPISGHRSVSWYQQTPGQGLQFLFEYFSETQRNKGNFPGRFSGRQFSNSRSEMNVSTLELGDSALYLCASSRDGLAGDTGQTQYFGPGTRLLVL.

The chain carries TRBV5-1 and TRBJ1-1, with D possibly being TRBD1 (5 bases). Per the germline V gene, CDR1 is SGHRS and CDR2 is YFSETQ. Trimming shortened V by 0 bases and J by 4 bases, and 13 bases separated the two germline ends. The CDR3 covers 15 residues. The CDR3 coding sequence is TGCGCCAGCAGCTTGGACCTTCAGGGTAGCACTGAAGCTTTCTTT. It is translated as CASSLDLQGSTEAFF.

The chain employs TRBV5-4 and TRBJ1-4; D might be TRBD1 (6 bases). CDR3 length: 15 residues. Germline-derived CDR1 and CDR2 are SGHNT and YYREEE (reference sequence). V was clipped by 4 bases and J by 4 bases, with 14 bases between them. The chain's CDR3 is CASSPSDSVNEKLFF. CDR3 coding DNA: TGTGCCAGCAGCCCATCGGACAGCGTTAATGAAAAACTGTTTTTT.

The chain uses TRBV5-5 and TRBJ1-6; perhaps TRBD1 as D (6 bases). The CDR3 runs 15 residues. V gave up 1 base and J gave up 5 bases, with 10 bases separating them. CDR1 SGHKS and CDR2 YYEKEE come from the germline V gene (reference sequence). CDR3 sequence: CASSLLAGDNSPLHF. The CDR3 coding sequence is TGTGCCAGCAGCTTGCTCGCAGGGGATAATTCACCCCTCCACTTT.

The V gene is TRBV27, the J gene TRBJ2-7; a weak D match, TRBD1 (7 bases). Germline CDR1 and CDR2: MNHEY and SMNVEV (reference sequence). The CDR3 is 15 residues long. V was trimmed by 11 bases and J by 3 bases, leaving 23 bases between them. CDR3 loop: CASAPRGAFFYEQYF. The CDR3 DNA follows: TGTGCCTCTGCCCCCAGGGGGGCCTTTTTCTACGAGCAGTACTTC.

The V call is TRBV4-2, the J call TRBJ2-1; 10 positions agree with TRBD1. The CDR3 runs 17 residues. Germline trimming cut 7 bases from V and 5 bases from J; bases unmatched to any gene: 14. Germline lookup yields CDR1 LGHNA and CDR2 YNFKEQ. For the CDR3, the DNA is TGTGCCAGCAACCCTAGTGTAAGACAGGGGGCCCACAATGAGCAGTTCTTC. It encodes CASNPSVRQGAHNEQFF.

The table lists this clone with a few counts. This chain connects TRBV19 to TRBJ2-2; tentatively, D is TRBD2 (7 bases). Germline loops: CDR1 LNHDA, CDR2 SQIVND (reference sequence). The CDR3 loop spans 14 amino acids. V lost 4 bases and J lost 4, with 10 bases in between. This CDR3 reads CASSRRGGTGELFF. Here the CDR3 DNA reads TGTGCCAGTAGTAGGAGGGGGGGCACCGGGGAGCTGTTTTTT.

This sequence joins TRBV5-1 and TRBJ2-6; 7 positions agree with TRBD1. The germline CDR1 and CDR2 sequences are SGHRS and YFSETQ. The ends lost 5 bases at V and 2 bases at J; junction bases unmatched: 10. CDR3 length equals 17 residues. CDR3 amino acids: CASSPYNQGAGANVLTF. The DNA for the CDR3 is TGCGCCAGCAGTCCCTATAATCAGGGGGCTGGGGCCAACGTCCTGACTTTC.

The V call is TRBV6-6, the J call TRBJ2-6; D gene ambiguous. The CDR3 extends over 15 amino acids. Germline CDR1 is MNHNY and CDR2 is SVGAGI (reference sequence). V gave up 7 bases and J gave up 0 bases, with 10 bases separating them. CDR3 in DNA: TGTGCCAGCATCTACGACATCTCTGGGGCCAACGTCCTGACTTTC. Its protein product is CASIYDISGANVLTF.

This chain joins TRBV7-9 and TRBJ2-2; 7 positions agree with TRBD1. After removal of 4 bases from V and 0 bases from J, the junction contained 2 bases not matched to a gene. The CDR3 loop spans 15 amino acids. Germline lookup yields CDR1 SEHNR and CDR2 FQNEAQ (reference sequence). The chain's CDR3 is CASSWTGANTGELFF. CDR3 DNA sequence: TGTGCCAGCAGCTGGACAGGTGCGAACACCGGGGAGCTGTTTTTT.